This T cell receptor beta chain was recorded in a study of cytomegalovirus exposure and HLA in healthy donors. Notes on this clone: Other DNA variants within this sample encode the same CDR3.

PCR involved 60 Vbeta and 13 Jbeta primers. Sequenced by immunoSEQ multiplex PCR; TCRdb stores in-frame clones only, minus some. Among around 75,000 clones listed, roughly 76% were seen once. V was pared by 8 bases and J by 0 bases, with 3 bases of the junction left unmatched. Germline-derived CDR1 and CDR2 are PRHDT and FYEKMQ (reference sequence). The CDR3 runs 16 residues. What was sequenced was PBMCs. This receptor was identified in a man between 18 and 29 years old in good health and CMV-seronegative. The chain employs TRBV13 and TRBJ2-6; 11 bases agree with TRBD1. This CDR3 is CASRTGGNSGANVLTF. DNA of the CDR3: TGTGCCAGCCGGACAGGGGGCAACTCTGGGGCCAACGTCCTGACTTTC. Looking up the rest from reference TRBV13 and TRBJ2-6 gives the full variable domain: AAGVIQSPRHLIKEKRETATLKCYPIPRHDTVYWYQQGPGQDPQFLISFYEKMQSDKGSIPDRFSAQQFSDYHSELNMSSLELGDSALYFCASRTGGNSGANVLTFGAGSRLTVL.